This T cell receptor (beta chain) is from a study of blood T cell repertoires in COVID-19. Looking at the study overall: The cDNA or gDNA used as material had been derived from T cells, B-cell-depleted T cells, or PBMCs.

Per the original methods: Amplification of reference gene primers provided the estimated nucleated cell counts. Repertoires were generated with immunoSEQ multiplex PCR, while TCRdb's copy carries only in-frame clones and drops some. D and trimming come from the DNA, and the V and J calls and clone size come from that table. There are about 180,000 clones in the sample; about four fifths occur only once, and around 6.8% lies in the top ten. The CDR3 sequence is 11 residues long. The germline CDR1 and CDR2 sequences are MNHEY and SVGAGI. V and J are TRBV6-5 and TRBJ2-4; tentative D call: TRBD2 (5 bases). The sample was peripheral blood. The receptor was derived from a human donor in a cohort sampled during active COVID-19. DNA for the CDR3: TGTGCATCTTCAGGACTTGACATTCAGTACTTC. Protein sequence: CASSGLDIQYF.